Each of the 27 T cell receptor beta chains below was sequenced from the same sample in a study of T cell responses to AZD1222 COVID-19 vaccine. Here immunoSEQ multiplex PCR was the method, and the copy in TCRdb shows in-frame clones only, minus some. The sample consists of approximately 150,000 clones, about 89% of them appearing once. Sequencing was performed on peripheral blood, taken 28 days after the second AZD1222 dose. These receptors all stem from an adult who received the AZD1222 COVID-19 vaccine.

This chain links TRBV2 with TRBJ1-2, with D possibly TRBD1 on 6 matching bases. Between the trimmed V and J ends, which lost 4 bases and 0 bases, there was a span of 9 bases. Germline loops: CDR1 SNHLY, CDR2 FYNNEI. There are 14 residues in the CDR3. The CDR3 loop reads CASSGTEANYGYTF. The CDR3 DNA reads as TGTGCCAGCAGTGGGACAGAAGCTAACTATGGCTACACCTTC.

This chain joins TRBV19 and TRBJ1-1; TRBD1 aligns across 9 bases. Germline CDR1 and CDR2: LNHDA and SQIVND (reference sequence). The CDR3 loop spans 15 amino acids. V trimming: 6 bases; J trimming: 3 bases; junction bases outside the gene matches: 8. DNA of the CDR3: TGTGCCAGTAGACCGGACCGGACAGGGGACACTGAAGCTTTCTTT. This sequence encodes CASRPDRTGDTEAFF.

The genes are TRBV29-1 and TRBJ1-1; D remains ambiguous. The germline V gene encodes CDR1 SQVTM and CDR2 ANQGSEA. This CDR3 comprises 14 residues. V was cut by 8 bases and J by 2 bases, with 18 bases left in between. The CDR3 DNA reads as TGCAGCCAACACCACATTAGTTTAAACACTGAAGCTTTCTTT. Translated, it gives CSQHHISLNTEAFF.

This clone was observed a single time. This chain connects TRBV11-3 to TRBJ2-1, with TRBD2 as a possible D gene (6 bases). Germline V gene data show CDR1 as SGHNT and CDR2 as YENEEA. The CDR3 has 16 residues. Trimming cost V 5 bases and J 6 bases, with 20 bases left between them. Here the CDR3 DNA reads TGTGCCAGCAGCCCCGCTGGGACTCAAGATTCCAATGAGCAGTTCTTC. Translating gives CASSPAGTQDSNEQFF.

The chain combines TRBV27 with TRBJ2-7; TRBD1 is a possible D gene (5 bases). Trimming removed 5 bases from V and 2 bases from J, with 13 bases in between. This CDR3 region has 14 residues. Germline-derived CDR1 and CDR2 are MNHEY and SMNVEV (reference sequence). The CDR3 nucleotides read TGTGCCAGCAGTCCCCCTCGACAGACCTACGAGCAGTACTTC. Translating it yields CASSPPRQTYEQYF.

This chain joins TRBV18 and TRBJ1-2; the D is unclear. V was pared by 3 bases and J by 1 base, with 6 bases between. CDR3 length: 13 amino acids. Germline values: CDR1 KGHSH, CDR2 LQKENI. CDR3 residues: CASSPGFNYGYTF. As DNA, the CDR3 is TGTGCCAGCTCACCCGGGTTTAACTATGGCTACACCTTC.

The chain is built from TRBV19 and TRBJ2-4; D is unresolved. CDR1 and CDR2 (germline): LNHDA, SQIVND (reference sequence). The CDR3 consists of 14 residues. V was trimmed by 4 bases and J by 4 bases, leaving 11 bases between them. The chain's CDR3 is CASSTTIAKNIQYF. The CDR3 coding sequence is TGTGCCAGTAGTACCACGATTGCAAAAAACATTCAGTACTTC.

The CDR3 region is CASTGTPPLTQYF. DNA for the CDR3: TGTGCCAGCACGGGGACACCACCGTTGACCCAGTACTTC. This chain links TRBV27 with TRBJ2-5; D might be TRBD1 (6 bases). The germline CDR1 and CDR2 sequences are MNHEY and SMNVEV (reference sequence). V lost 7 bases, J lost 7 bases, and 16 bases lay in between. The CDR3 covers 13 residues.

V gene TRBV6-5 combines with J gene TRBJ1-6; possibly TRBD1 for D (6 bases). V dropped 4 bases and J dropped 7 bases, with 14 bases sitting between them. Per germline, CDR1 MNHEY and CDR2 SVGAGI. This CDR3 is built from 15 residues. DNA of the CDR3: TGTGCCAGCAGTTCCTATACAGGGCCCAATTCACCCCTCCACTTT. This gives the protein CASSSYTGPNSPLHF.

The V gene is TRBV7-6, the J gene TRBJ2-7, with 11 nucleotides matching TRBD2. Germline loops: CDR1 SGHVS, CDR2 FNYEAQ. The V segment lost 6 bases and the J segment 2 bases; nucleotides outside the gene matches: 12. The CDR3 covers 17 residues. CDR3 loop: CASSLTNSGRAAYEQYF. Here the CDR3 DNA reads TGTGCCAGCAGTCTTACAAATAGCGGGAGGGCCGCCTACGAGCAGTACTTC.

This clone has just one count. The chain uses TRBV2 and TRBJ2-3; either TRBD1 or TRBD2 may fit D (5 bases each). The germline CDR1 and CDR2 sequences are SNHLY and FYNNEI. CDR3 length: 13 residues. Trimming took off 7 bases at V and 4 bases at J, with 12 bases between the two ends. This CDR3 is CASTGLSADTQYF. CDR3 nucleotides: TGTGCCAGCACGGGGCTTTCGGCAGATACGCAGTATTTT.

The CDR3 reads CASSIGQGTEAFF. Written as DNA, the CDR3 is TGTGCCAGCAGCATCGGACAGGGCACTGAAGCTTTCTTT. The chain has TRBV11-3 and TRBJ1-1; 8 bases map to TRBD1. The CDR3 has 13 residues. Trimming at V came to 5 bases and at J to 4 bases, leaving 3 bases not matched to a gene. Germline CDR1 SGHNT, CDR2 YENEEA.

This clone was counted only a few times. Written as DNA, the CDR3 is TGTGCCAGCAGCTTATTTGGGGAGTCCTACGAGCAGTACTTC. Translated: CASSLFGESYEQYF. This chain joins TRBV7-2 and TRBJ2-7; tentative D call: TRBD2 (5 bases). The CDR3 has 14 amino acids. CDR1 SGHTA and CDR2 FQGNSA come from the germline V gene. The V end was cut by 2 bases, the J end by 1 base, with 9 bases between.

The chain carries TRBV5-5 and TRBJ1-3, with unresolved D. CDR3 size: 13 residues. The germline V and J ends were trimmed by 4 bases and 14 bases, with 19 bases remaining between them. Looked up from germline, CDR1 is SGHKS and CDR2 is YYEKEE (reference sequence). In DNA, the CDR3 is TGTGCCAGCAGCGTGGACGCCTCCGCCGTCGTATATTTT. Its protein product is CASSVDASAVVYF.

The chain joins TRBV13 to TRBJ2-1; D may be TRBD2 (7 bases). The V and J ends lost 5 bases and 10 bases respectively, with 12 bases between them. Germline V CDR1 and CDR2: PRHDT, FYEKMQ (reference sequence). The CDR3 totals 12 residues. CDR3 sequence (DNA): TGTGCCAGCAGCCAAGGGGGACTAGAGCAGTTCTTC. This encodes CASSQGGLEQFF.

The chain couples TRBV7-2 to TRBJ1-2; the match to TRBD1 covers 7 bases. Trimming cost V 1 base and J 4 bases; bases outside gene matches: 0. The length of the CDR3 is 13 residues. Germline CDR1 and CDR2: SGHTA and FQGNSA. Here the CDR3 DNA reads TGTGCCAGCAGCTTAGACAGGGGCTATGGCTACACCTTC. Translating it yields CASSLDRGYGYTF.

J is TRBJ2-4 and V is TRBV18, with 8 bases matching TRBD2. Trimming removed 0 bases from V and 8 bases from J; junction bases left unmatched: 6. CDR1 is KGHSH and CDR2 is LQKENI in the germline V gene. The CDR3 loop spans 15 amino acids. The CDR3 nucleotides read TGTGCCAGCTCACCACCGGGGACTAGTTTGGACATTCAGTACTTC. Translating it yields CASSPPGTSLDIQYF.

The CDR3 here is CASSPIGTEAFF. CDR3 coding DNA: TGTGCCAGCAGCCCGATTGGCACTGAAGCTTTCTTT. The chain combines TRBV7-2 with TRBJ1-1; no definite D call. From germline, CDR1 is SGHTA and CDR2 FQGNSA. Trimming removed 5 bases at V and 4 bases at J, with 8 bases between. CDR3 size: 12 residues.

This CDR3 is CASSVWQGWGEKLFF. The CDR3 coding sequence is TGTGCCAGCAGCGTATGGCAGGGGTGGGGTGAAAAACTGTTTTTT. This chain connects TRBV9 to TRBJ1-4; D possibly corresponds to TRBD1 (6 bases). Germline V CDR1 and CDR2: SGDLS, YYNGEE. V was clipped by 1 base and J by 7 bases, with 14 bases between them. The CDR3 contains 15 residues. Complete variable domain (other parts from reference TRBV9 and TRBJ1-4): DSGVTQTPKHLITATGQRVTLRCSPRSGDLSVYWYQQSLDQGLQFLIQYYNGEERAKGNILERFSAQQFPDLHSELNLSSLELGDSALYFCASSVWQGWGEKLFFGSGTQLSVL.

J is TRBJ2-5 and V is TRBV7-6, with 7 bases that match TRBD1. The V gene end was trimmed by 5 bases and the J gene end by 1 base; junction bases not matched to a gene: 4. Germline V gene sequence: CDR1 SGHVS, CDR2 FNYEAQ. The CDR3 contains 14 residues. CDR3 DNA sequence: TGTGCCAGCAGCGGATGGACAGGCCAAGAGACCCAGTACTTC. It encodes CASSGWTGQETQYF. Filled out from reference TRBV7-6 and TRBJ2-5, the complete variable domain reads GAGVSQSPRYKVTKRGQDVALRCDPISGHVSLYWYRQALGQGPEFLTYFNYEAQQDKSGLPNDRFSAERPEGSISTLTIQRTEQRDSAMYRCASSGWTGQETQYFGPGTRLLVL.

This chain connects TRBV28 to TRBJ2-7; 9 nucleotides align to TRBD1. The CDR3 has 14 residues. CDR1 is MDHEN, CDR2 SYDVKM, per germline. Trimming cost V 6 bases and J 3 bases; bases outside gene matches: 6. CDR3 bases: TGTGCCAGCAGACCGGGACAGGGATTCTACGAGCAGTACTTC. This codes for CASRPGQGFYEQYF.

J is TRBJ1-5 and V is TRBV19; 10 bases are a match to TRBD1. CDR1 is LNHDA, CDR2 SQIVND, per germline (reference sequence). CDR3 size: 15 residues. J was trimmed by 6 bases and V by 6 bases; bases with no gene match: 8. CDR3 sequence (DNA): TGTGCCAGTAGCCCAACCGGACAGGGGGTTCAGCCCCAGCATTTT. Its translation is CASSPTGQGVQPQHF. The entire variable domain, with the rest obtained from reference TRBV19 and TRBJ1-5, is as follows: DGGITQSPKYLFRKEGQNVTLSCEQNLNHDAMYWYRQDPGQGLRLIYYSQIVNDFQKGDIAEGYSVSREKKESFPLTVTSAQKNPTAFYLCASSPTGQGVQPQHFGDGTRLSIL.

The rearrangement joins TRBV27 to TRBJ2-2; weak D call: TRBD2 (6 bases). V dropped 2 bases and J dropped 5 bases, with 15 bases sitting between them. The CDR3 spans 16 residues. The germline CDR1 and CDR2 sequences are MNHEY and SMNVEV (reference sequence). The CDR3 nucleotides are TGTGCCAGCAGTTTAAAGGTGGGAGGAGTTACCGGGGAGCTGTTTTTT. This sequence encodes CASSLKVGGVTGELFF.

The chain carries TRBV3-1 (or the pseudogene TRBV3-2) and TRBJ1-6; 10 nucleotides match TRBD1. Germline trimming cut 2 bases from V and 8 bases from J; bases unmatched to any gene: 3. The germline CDR1 and CDR2 sequences are LGHDT and YNNKEL (reference sequence). This CDR3 comprises 15 residues. CDR3 amino acids: CASSQPGTGDSPLHF. CDR3 sequence (DNA): TGTGCCAGCAGCCAACCCGGGACAGGGGATTCACCCCTCCACTTT.

The V call is TRBV4-3, the J call TRBJ2-6, with D hard to call. V dropped 3 bases and J dropped 0 bases, with 9 bases sitting between them. Germline CDR1 and CDR2: LGHNA and YSLEER. There are 16 residues in the CDR3. The CDR3 sequence is CASSQGINSGANVLTF. The CDR3 coding sequence is TGCGCCAGCAGCCAGGGTATCAACTCTGGGGCCAACGTCCTGACTTTC.

The chain links TRBV7-9 to TRBJ1-1; D call uncertain. V was clipped by 11 bases and J by 0 bases, with 13 bases between them. CDR3 size: 13 residues. CDR1 is SEHNR, CDR2 FQNEAQ, per germline (reference sequence). The CDR3 coding sequence is TGTGCCGGGGAGAGCCTTCTGAACACTGAAGCTTTCTTT. Amino acids: CAGESLLNTEAFF.

This sequence joins TRBV24-1 and TRBJ2-3; D not resolved. Germline V gene data show CDR1 as KGHDR and CDR2 as SFDVKD. The V gene lost 1 base and the J gene lost 1 base, with 11 bases spanning the gap. The CDR3 contains 16 residues. The DNA of the CDR3 is TGTGCCACCAGTGATTTACGGTTTGGGGGCACAGATACGCAGTATTTT. Protein product: CATSDLRFGGTDTQYF.